This T cell receptor (beta chain) was captured by sequencing in a study of blood T cells in healthy people across ages. This CDR3 has 15 amino acids. Germline V gene data show CDR1 as SNHLY and CDR2 as FYNNEI. It was around 10 milliliters of peripheral blood that were drawn from each donor. Then a second PCR, running about 6 to 12 cycles, was carried out with a sample-barcoded 5' primer and a J-beta primer mix. TCRdb itself ran the 5' RACE reads through MiXCR, one entry per CDR3 protein. The sample has about 290,000 distinct CDR3 sequences, 25% to 30% seen once. The sequence was collected from a woman in her 70s in good health. The rearrangement joins TRBV2 to TRBJ2-5; D is unclear. The last part of the DNA fits TRBJ2-7 better; the J call may be wrong. What was sequenced was blood. The CDR3 spells CASSEDRFQGYEQYF. In nucleotides, the CDR3 is TGTGCCAGCAGTGAAGATCGTTTCCAAGGCTACGAGCAGTACTTC.